This record concerns one T cell receptor (beta chain) sequence. What it binds is unknown. CDR1 is SGHTA and CDR2 is FQGTGA in the germline V gene. This CDR3 is 15 amino acids long. The J segment lost 4 bases and the V segment lost 5 bases, leaving 9 bases of the junction unmatched. The PCR contained 60 Vbeta and 13 Jbeta primers. Method: immunoSEQ multiplex PCR; TCRdb's copy keeps in-frame clones and lacks some. The sample yields about 87,000 clones, roughly 70% seen once. This specimen comes from a study of cytomegalovirus exposure and HLA in healthy donors. The study's findings and limits: Roughly even sequencing depth across donors was the assumption behind the presence/absence analyses.

The source material was PBMCs. The receptor was derived from a man aged 25 to 40 in good health and CMV-seropositive. V usage is TRBV7-3 and J usage is TRBJ2-5; 8 positions agree with TRBD2. In DNA, the CDR3 is TGTGCCAGCAGCCAAGGAACTAGCGGCACAGAGACCCAGTACTTC. Translating it yields CASSQGTSGTETQYF.